This TCR beta chain was recovered during a study of blood T cell repertoires in COVID-19. TCRdb's copy holds only in-frame clones and misses some; the assay was immunoSEQ multiplex PCR. The sample records around 160,000 clones, 85% to 95% being singletons. CDR1 SGHTS and CDR2 YDEGEE come from the germline V gene. This CDR3 is 14 amino acids long. The germline V and J ends were trimmed by 1 base and 3 bases, with 7 bases remaining between them. The sequence was obtained from a woman aged 60-75 years with COVID-19, enrolled during active disease. The chain joins TRBV5-8 to TRBJ1-4; D ambiguous. Specimen: peripheral blood. The CDR3 nucleotides are TGTGCCAGCAGCTTGAGGCAGGCTAATGAAAAACTGTTTTTT. Translating gives CASSLRQANEKLFF.